This section outlines one T cell receptor (beta chain) sequence together with its context. Its antigen remains unidentified. Carrying UMI labels, the TRB cDNA libraries were prepared through 5' RACE. With the 5' RACE reads reprocessed, TCRdb shows one record per CDR3 protein and no DNA. This sample's table has 100,000 to 150,000 distinct CDR3 sequences. The data originate from a study of CXCR3-negative and CXCR3-positive naive CD8 T cells. Per germline, CDR1 MNHEY and CDR2 SMNVEV (reference sequence). The CDR3 consists of 14 residues. Findings and caveats of the study: Memory, not naive, CXCR3-negative and CXCR3-positive cells differed in TRBV-TRBJ usage. Hydrophobicity of TRB CDR3s was greater in CXCR3-positive naive cells than in CXCR3-negative naive cells.

The chain links TRBV27 to TRBJ1-2. The clonotype originates from a human donor in good health. Some clones in this sample may be carry-over from other donors' samples. Sequencing was done on a sample of naive CXCR3- CD8+ T cells from blood. Regarding subset: CD45RO-CCR7+CD27+CD95- naive CD8+ T cells lacking CXCR3 (TNR3-). The CDR3 protein is CASSPNGPYYGYTF.